These T cell receptor beta chains were read from a single sample in a study of T cell changes during pregnancy in multiple sclerosis. TCRdb's table, derived via immunoSEQ multiplex PCR, lists solely in-frame clones and lacks some. The data contain about 40,000 clones, about nine tenths of them singletons. Sequencing was performed on PBMCs (not recorded whether the cells were cultured). All receptors derive from a female donor with multiple sclerosis, enrolled in a pregnancy study. Each CDR3 is given with its conserved first and last residue. D genes are given only for firm matches. Only part of the rows carry a size: once, few, many, or a class if the clone is expanded.

cdr3_nt | cdr3_aa | j_call | clone_size | d_call | v_call
TGTGCCAGCAGCCTACAACAGGGGGCGATGGGCAATCAGCCCCAGCATTTT | CASSLQQGAMGNQPQHF | TRBJ1-5 | . | TRBD1 | TRBV7-2
TGTGCCAGCTCCCGCGACGGGGCTCAGCCCCAGCATTTT | CASSRDGAQPQHF | TRBJ1-5 | . | . | TRBV18
TGTGCCAGCTCACCACCTCTCGGGGGCGGGGAGACCCAGTACTTC | CASSPPLGGGETQYF | TRBJ2-5 | once | . | TRBV18
TGTGCCTGGGCCGACAACACTGAAGCTTTCTTT | CAWADNTEAFF | TRBJ1-1 | . | . | TRBV30
TGTGCCAGCAGTTACCATCGACTAGCGGGAGGTCTCCGGCAGTACTTC | CASSYHRLAGGLRQYF | TRBJ2-7 | . | TRBD2 | TRBV6-5
TGTGCCAGTAGACTGACAGGGGTCGATGGCTACACCTTC | CASRLTGVDGYTF | TRBJ1-2 | . | TRBD1 | TRBV19
TGTGCCACCCGCCACAATGAGCAGTTCTTC | CATRHNEQFF | TRBJ2-1 | . | . | TRBV19
TGTGCCAGCAGTGAAAACGGGGCGGGAGATTACAATGAGCAGTTCTTC | CASSENGAGDYNEQFF | TRBJ2-1 | . | TRBD2 | TRBV6-1
TGTGCCAGCAGCCGACGGCTACTTGGGAGCTCTGGGGCCAACGTCCTGACTTTC | CASSRRLLGSSGANVLTF | TRBJ2-6 | . | . | TRBV7-9
TGTGCCAGCAGTTTAGGCGGTCTAGCGGGAGGAAGGAGCTCCTACGAGCAGTACTTC | CASSLGGLAGGRSSYEQYF | TRBJ2-7 | . | TRBD2 | TRBV28
TGTGCCAGCAGGGCGGGAGAGTATCAGCCCCAGCATTTT | CASRAGEYQPQHF | TRBJ1-5 | . | . | TRBV28
TGTGCCAGCAGTACCGGGACAGGGGTGCCCGGGGAGCTGTTTTTT | CASSTGTGVPGELFF | TRBJ2-2 | once | TRBD1 | TRBV6-1
TGTGCCAGCAGCTCGGGGCCATCCTATGGCTACACCTTC | CASSSGPSYGYTF | TRBJ1-2 | . | . | TRBV5-6
TGTGCCAGTAGTACAGACCGAGTCGGGGGCTACACCTTC | CASSTDRVGGYTF | TRBJ1-2 | . | . | TRBV19
TGTGCCAGCAGCAAGACTAGCGGCGACCTCCTTGAGCAGTTCTTC | CASSKTSGDLLEQFF | TRBJ2-1 | . | TRBD2 | TRBV5-4
TGTGCCAGCAGTTTATCGCGGGGGGCCCGGAACACTGAAGCTTTCTTT | CASSLSRGARNTEAFF | TRBJ1-1 | . | . | TRBV27
TGTGCCAGCAGCTTCTCAGGGTCCTATGGCTACACCTTC | CASSFSGSYGYTF | TRBJ1-2 | once | . | TRBV11-2
TGTGCCAGCAGCTTGTGGAATGCCTACAATGAGCAGTTCTTC | CASSLWNAYNEQFF | TRBJ2-1 | few | . | TRBV5-4
TGTGCCAGCAGCTTGGTCAGGGGCACGAACGAGCAGTACTTC | CASSLVRGTNEQYF | TRBJ2-7 | . | . | TRBV7-2
TGTGCCAGCACCGCTCCGGGGACGCGGGGCTACACCTTC | CASTAPGTRGYTF | TRBJ1-2 | once | . | TRBV28